Presented here are 7 T cell receptor beta chains from one specimen sequenced in a study of blood T cell repertoires in COVID-19. TCRdb's copy holds only in-frame clones and misses some; the assay was immunoSEQ multiplex PCR. The sample has some 170,000 clones; roughly 90% are singletons. What was sequenced was peripheral blood. All receptors derive from a woman aged 50 to 60 with acute or convalescent COVID-19.

V and J are TRBV29-1 and TRBJ2-1; 9 bases fit TRBD1. V trimming: 4 bases; J trimming: 4 bases; junction bases outside the gene matches: 2. Per the germline V gene, CDR1 is SQVTM and CDR2 is ANQGSEA. This CDR3 has 13 amino acids. CDR3 in amino acids: CSVGQGVYNEQFF. CDR3 coding DNA: TGCAGCGTTGGACAGGGGGTATACAATGAGCAGTTCTTC.

This chain joins TRBV6-6 and TRBJ2-7; 8 bases map to TRBD2. V was pared by 6 bases and J by 2 bases, with 6 bases of the junction left unmatched. Germline V gene data show CDR1 as MNHNY and CDR2 as SVGAGI (reference sequence). This CDR3 contains 14 residues. The CDR3 DNA reads TGTGCCAGCAGCCGGCGGGGGGACGCCTACGAGCAGTACTTC. It encodes CASSRRGDAYEQYF.

CDR3 DNA sequence: TGCGCCAGCAGCTTATTAGCGGGGGCCGCTTCCCATACGCAGTATTTT. Translated, it gives CASSLLAGAASHTQYF. The chain uses TRBV5-1 and TRBJ2-3; 9 bases align to TRBD2. The junction had 11 bases not matched to a gene; V was cut back by 2 bases and J by 7 bases. Germline loops: CDR1 SGHRS, CDR2 YFSETQ. This CDR3 is 16 amino acids long.

The sample holds one count of this clone. This chain connects TRBV18 to TRBJ1-1, with 9 nucleotides matching TRBD1. Germline V CDR1 and CDR2: KGHSH, LQKENI. The CDR3 contains 13 residues. V was clipped by 4 bases and J by 3 bases; unmatched bases: 0. The CDR3 DNA reads as TGTGCCAGCTCACGGGACAGGGACACTGAAGCTTTCTTT. Its translation: CASSRDRDTEAFF.

Turning to this clone: At the DNA level, this CDR3 is encoded by other sequences in the same sample as well. The chain combines TRBV6-1 with TRBJ1-3, with D unclear. V lost 3 bases to trimming and J lost 0 bases, with 6 bases between them. From germline, CDR1 is MNHNS and CDR2 SASEGT. This CDR3 has 14 amino acids. This chain's CDR3 is CASSEGSSGNTIYF. CDR3 sequence (DNA): TGTGCCAGCAGTGAGGGGAGCTCTGGAAACACCATATATTTT.

This rearrangement joins TRBV12-3 or TRBV12-4 to TRBJ1-1; the D is unclear. This CDR3 has 12 residues. Trimming cost V 6 bases and J 4 bases, with 9 bases left between them. This CDR3 reads CASSQRSTEAFF. As DNA, the CDR3 is TGTGCCAGCAGCCAGAGGAGCACTGAAGCTTTCTTT.

CDR3 in DNA: TGTGCCAGCAGCCAACACCTCTACAGGGGACCTATCCCACAACCTGGAAACACCATATATTTT. Residues: CASSQHLYRGPIPQPGNTIYF. This chain links TRBV16 with TRBJ1-3; 7 bases are shared with TRBD1. J gave up 2 bases and V 2 bases, and 21 bases lay outside the gene matches. Germline V gene data show CDR1 as KGHSY and CDR2 as FQNENV. This CDR3 spans 21 amino acids.